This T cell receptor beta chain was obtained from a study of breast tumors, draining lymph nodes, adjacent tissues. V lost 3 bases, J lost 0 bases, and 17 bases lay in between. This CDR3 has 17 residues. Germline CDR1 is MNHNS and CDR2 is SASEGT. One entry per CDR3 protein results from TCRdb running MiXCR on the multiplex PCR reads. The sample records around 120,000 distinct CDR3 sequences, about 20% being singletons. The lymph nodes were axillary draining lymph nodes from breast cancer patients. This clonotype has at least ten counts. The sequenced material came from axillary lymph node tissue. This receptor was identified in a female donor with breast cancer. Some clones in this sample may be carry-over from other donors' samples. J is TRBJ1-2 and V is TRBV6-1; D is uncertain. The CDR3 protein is CASSEVFKGGTNYGYTF. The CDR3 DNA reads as TGTGCCAGCAGTGAGGTTTTCAAGGGCGGGACTAACTATGGCTACACCTTC.